Reported below is one TCR beta chain. The junction had 10 bases not matched to a gene; V was cut back by 5 bases and J by 9 bases. The CDR3 is 15 amino acids. Germline lookup yields CDR1 SGHAT and CDR2 FQNNGV. TCRdb's copy holds only in-frame clones and misses some; the assay was immunoSEQ multiplex PCR. Of around 130,000 clones listed, about 86% are singletons. This entry belongs to a study of blood T cell repertoires in COVID-19. Background on the study: Material from acute and convalescent COVID-19 was sourced from the United States, Italy and Spain.

Participants' reported clinical history set cohort assignment. This chain connects TRBV11-2 to TRBJ1-6, with 7 positions matching TRBD1. This receptor was identified in a man between 35 and 55 years old with acute COVID-19. What was sequenced was PBMCs or T cells enriched from blood (not recorded which). Here the CDR3 DNA reads TGTGCCAGCAGCATATTGGGGACAGAGGGTTCACCCCTCCACTTT. Its translation is CASSILGTEGSPLHF. The variable domain in full, with the rest retrieved from reference TRBV11-2 and TRBJ1-6, is EAGVAQSPRYKIIEKRQSVAFWCNPISGHATLYWYQQILGQGPKLLIQFQNNGVVDDSQLPKDRFSAERLKGVDSTLKIQPAKLEDSAVYLCASSILGTEGSPLHFGNGTRLTVT.